A selection of T cell receptor beta chains follows, all from one sample in a study of T-cell memory formation after mild COVID-19. TCRdb reanalysed the 5' RACE reads using MiXCR and keeps one entry per CDR3 protein. The data hold about 84,000 distinct CDR3 sequences, with roughly 14% observed a single time. The sequenced material came from PBMCs or a T cell subset sorted from them (not recorded which). These TCRs come from an adult woman who had mild COVID-19 (a few samples of this study predate the infection). Cell type and time point are not known. Both conserved end residues are part of each CDR3. Fields, in order: clone size, D gene, V gene, J gene, CDR3 protein, CDR3 DNA. A D gene is named only where the DNA matches it firmly. Only part of the rows carry a size: once, few, many, or a class if the clone is expanded.

clone_size: few; d_call: .; v_call: TRBV19; j_call: TRBJ1-4; cdr3_aa: CATAGRAGTTNEKLFF; cdr3_nt: TGTGCCACCGCGGGGAGGGCGGGCACAACTAATGAAAAACTGTTTTTT
clone_size: few; d_call: .; v_call: TRBV14; j_call: TRBJ2-5; cdr3_aa: CASSQDRSEAQYF; cdr3_nt: TGTGCCAGCAGCCAAGATCGTAGCGAGGCCCAGTACTTC
clone_size: few; d_call: TRBD2; v_call: TRBV9; j_call: TRBJ2-3; cdr3_aa: CASSVEGLAQDTQYF; cdr3_nt: TGTGCCAGCAGCGTAGAGGGACTAGCACAAGATACGCAGTATTTT
clone_size: few; d_call: TRBD2; v_call: TRBV4-3; j_call: TRBJ2-3; cdr3_aa: CASSQLLDTSGRAGPDTQYF; cdr3_nt: TGCGCCAGCAGCCAACTCCTCGATACTAGCGGGAGGGCCGGGCCAGATACGCAGTATTTT
clone_size: once; d_call: TRBD2; v_call: TRBV4-3; j_call: TRBJ2-1; cdr3_aa: CASSQDVASGRASSYNEQFF; cdr3_nt: TGCGCCAGCAGCCAAGATGTGGCTAGCGGGAGGGCTAGCTCCTACAATGAGCAGTTCTTC
clone_size: .; d_call: TRBD1; v_call: TRBV29-1; j_call: TRBJ1-4; cdr3_aa: CSVAGTGGGEKLFF; cdr3_nt: TGCAGCGTCGCCGGGACAGGGGGAGGAGAAAAACTTTTTTTT
clone_size: .; d_call: TRBD2; v_call: TRBV6-5; j_call: TRBJ2-7; cdr3_aa: CASSYEERGAIYEQYF; cdr3_nt: TGTGCCAGCAGTTACGAGGAGCGGGGGGCGATCTACGAGCAGTACTTC
clone_size: .; d_call: TRBD2; v_call: TRBV7-2; j_call: TRBJ2-7; cdr3_aa: CASSIAPLGIAGDHEQYF; cdr3_nt: TGTGCCAGCAGCATAGCTCCACTTGGGATAGCGGGAGACCACGAGCAGTACTTC
clone_size: few; d_call: .; v_call: TRBV27; j_call: TRBJ2-3; cdr3_aa: CASTSTSTDTQYF; cdr3_nt: TGTGCCAGCACTAGCACCAGCACAGATACGCAGTATTTT
clone_size: .; d_call: .; v_call: TRBV30; j_call: TRBJ1-4; cdr3_aa: CAWKASANEKLFF; cdr3_nt: TGTGCCTGGAAAGCCTCAGCTAATGAAAAACTGTTTTTT
clone_size: few; d_call: .; v_call: TRBV4-1; j_call: TRBJ1-2; cdr3_aa: CASSQVDGNSGGYTF; cdr3_nt: TGCGCCAGCAGCCAAGTTGACGGAAATTCGGGAGGCTACACCTTC
clone_size: .; d_call: .; v_call: TRBV6-5; j_call: TRBJ2-5; cdr3_aa: CASSPSQALYQETQYF; cdr3_nt: TGTGCCAGCAGTCCATCACAGGCCCTGTACCAAGAGACCCAGTACTTC
clone_size: few; d_call: .; v_call: TRBV7-6; j_call: TRBJ2-7; cdr3_aa: CASSSSDPYEQYF; cdr3_nt: TGTGCCAGCAGCTCCAGTGACCCCTACGAGCAGTACTTC
clone_size: few; d_call: .; v_call: TRBV27; j_call: TRBJ2-1; cdr3_aa: CASSLSGPDYNEQFF; cdr3_nt: TGTGCCAGCAGTTTATCGGGACCTGACTACAATGAGCAGTTCTTC
clone_size: few; d_call: .; v_call: TRBV5-1; j_call: TRBJ2-1; cdr3_aa: CASSLPKSSYNEQFF; cdr3_nt: TGCGCCAGCAGCTTACCGAAGAGCTCCTACAATGAGCAGTTCTTC
clone_size: few; d_call: .; v_call: TRBV4-3; j_call: TRBJ2-2; cdr3_aa: CASSQIPGTVNTGELFF; cdr3_nt: TGCGCCAGCAGCCAAATACCTGGGACGGTCAACACCGGGGAGCTGTTTTTT
clone_size: .; d_call: .; v_call: TRBV3-1; j_call: TRBJ1-1; cdr3_aa: CASNGGGRATEAFF; cdr3_nt: TGTGCCAGCAATGGGGGGGGCCGTGCCACTGAAGCTTTCTTT
clone_size: .; d_call: TRBD2; v_call: TRBV6-2/TRBV6-3; j_call: TRBJ2-5; cdr3_aa: CASSYSPLAGGQETQYF; cdr3_nt: TGTGCCAGCAGTTACTCCCCACTAGCGGGGGGTCAAGAGACCCAGTACTTC
clone_size: few; d_call: .; v_call: TRBV7-9; j_call: TRBJ1-1; cdr3_aa: CASSLPEGVFF; cdr3_nt: TGTGCCAGCAGCCTGCCTGAAGGAGTTTTCTTT
clone_size: .; d_call: .; v_call: TRBV29-1; j_call: TRBJ2-1; cdr3_aa: CSVGYRIGNEQFF; cdr3_nt: TGCAGCGTTGGATATAGGATCGGAAATGAGCAGTTCTTC
clone_size: .; d_call: .; v_call: TRBV7-2; j_call: TRBJ2-1; cdr3_aa: CASSLSGSWDEQFF; cdr3_nt: TGTGCCAGCAGCTTATCGGGTTCTTGGGATGAGCAGTTCTTC
clone_size: .; d_call: TRBD2; v_call: TRBV12-5; j_call: TRBJ2-3; cdr3_aa: CASGPGERGGQDTQYF; cdr3_nt: TGTGCTAGTGGCCCCGGAGAGCGGGGGGGTCAAGATACGCAGTATTTT
clone_size: few; d_call: TRBD2; v_call: TRBV6-6; j_call: TRBJ2-1; cdr3_aa: CASSSEIGLAGVNEQFF; cdr3_nt: TGTGCCAGCAGTTCCGAAATAGGACTAGCGGGAGTAAATGAGCAGTTCTTC
clone_size: few; d_call: .; v_call: TRBV20-1; j_call: TRBJ1-5; cdr3_aa: CSARPEGYQPQHF; cdr3_nt: TGCAGTGCCCGCCCCGAGGGATATCAGCCCCAGCATTTT
clone_size: many; d_call: TRBD1; v_call: TRBV4-2; j_call: TRBJ1-1; cdr3_aa: CASSQSTGDTEAFF; cdr3_nt: TGTGCCAGCAGCCAGTCTACAGGGGACACTGAAGCTTTCTTT
clone_size: few; d_call: .; v_call: TRBV5-1; j_call: TRBJ2-1; cdr3_aa: CASSYGQGGLAANEQFF; cdr3_nt: TGCGCCAGCAGCTATGGACAGGGGGGACTAGCGGCCAATGAGCAGTTCTTC
clone_size: few; d_call: .; v_call: TRBV7-3; j_call: TRBJ2-3; cdr3_aa: CASSLTGITDTQYF; cdr3_nt: TGTGCCAGCAGCTTAACGGGAATCACAGATACGCAGTATTTT
clone_size: many; d_call: .; v_call: TRBV15; j_call: TRBJ2-3; cdr3_aa: CATSRDRLGASTDTQYF; cdr3_nt: TGTGCCACCAGCAGAGATCGATTGGGGGCCTCCACAGATACGCAGTATTTT
clone_size: .; d_call: .; v_call: TRBV4-1; j_call: TRBJ1-3; cdr3_aa: CASSQDPLIGLGGTIYF; cdr3_nt: TGCGCCAGCAGCCAAGACCCCCTGATTGGCCTCGGAGGCACCATATATTTT
clone_size: .; d_call: .; v_call: TRBV15; j_call: TRBJ2-7; cdr3_aa: CATSRDGDYEQYF; cdr3_nt: TGTGCCACCAGCAGAGATGGGGACTACGAGCAGTACTTC
clone_size: .; d_call: TRBD2; v_call: TRBV2; j_call: TRBJ2-7; cdr3_aa: CASSDEAGGPEQYF; cdr3_nt: TGTGCCAGCAGTGACGAGGCGGGAGGGCCCGAGCAGTACTTC
clone_size: few; d_call: .; v_call: TRBV7-9; j_call: TRBJ2-3; cdr3_aa: CASSLAISADTQYF; cdr3_nt: TGTGCCAGCAGCTTAGCTATTAGCGCAGATACGCAGTATTTT
clone_size: few; d_call: .; v_call: TRBV7-7; j_call: TRBJ2-1; cdr3_aa: CASSPVIGYEQFF; cdr3_nt: TGTGCCAGCAGCCCAGTCATCGGTTATGAGCAGTTCTTC
clone_size: .; d_call: TRBD2; v_call: TRBV5-8; j_call: TRBJ2-5; cdr3_aa: CASSPRAGGLQETQYF; cdr3_nt: TGTGCCAGCAGCCCCCGGGCGGGGGGCCTTCAAGAGACCCAGTACTTC
clone_size: .; d_call: .; v_call: TRBV7-9; j_call: TRBJ1-5; cdr3_aa: CASSLNREGQPQHF; cdr3_nt: TGTGCCAGCAGCTTAAACAGGGAAGGTCAGCCCCAGCATTTT
clone_size: many; d_call: .; v_call: TRBV29-1; j_call: TRBJ1-1; cdr3_aa: CSVEIGNTEAFF; cdr3_nt: TGCAGCGTTGAAATAGGAAACACTGAAGCTTTCTTT
clone_size: many; d_call: TRBD1; v_call: TRBV20-1; j_call: TRBJ1-1; cdr3_aa: CSARPQGLGTEAFF; cdr3_nt: TGCAGTGCTAGACCACAGGGGTTGGGCACTGAAGCTTTCTTT
clone_size: .; d_call: .; v_call: TRBV6-1; j_call: TRBJ1-5; cdr3_aa: CASSEARTAVSNQPQHF; cdr3_nt: TGTGCCAGCAGTGAAGCGAGGACAGCGGTTAGCAATCAGCCCCAGCATTTT
clone_size: .; d_call: TRBD2; v_call: TRBV20-1; j_call: TRBJ2-5; cdr3_aa: CSASVLASGDSETQYF; cdr3_nt: TGCAGTGCTAGTGTTTTGGCTAGCGGGGACTCGGAGACCCAGTACTTC
clone_size: few; d_call: TRBD1; v_call: TRBV19; j_call: TRBJ1-5; cdr3_aa: CASSVDRGPDQPQHF; cdr3_nt: TGTGCCAGTAGTGTGGACAGGGGGCCAGATCAGCCCCAGCATTTT